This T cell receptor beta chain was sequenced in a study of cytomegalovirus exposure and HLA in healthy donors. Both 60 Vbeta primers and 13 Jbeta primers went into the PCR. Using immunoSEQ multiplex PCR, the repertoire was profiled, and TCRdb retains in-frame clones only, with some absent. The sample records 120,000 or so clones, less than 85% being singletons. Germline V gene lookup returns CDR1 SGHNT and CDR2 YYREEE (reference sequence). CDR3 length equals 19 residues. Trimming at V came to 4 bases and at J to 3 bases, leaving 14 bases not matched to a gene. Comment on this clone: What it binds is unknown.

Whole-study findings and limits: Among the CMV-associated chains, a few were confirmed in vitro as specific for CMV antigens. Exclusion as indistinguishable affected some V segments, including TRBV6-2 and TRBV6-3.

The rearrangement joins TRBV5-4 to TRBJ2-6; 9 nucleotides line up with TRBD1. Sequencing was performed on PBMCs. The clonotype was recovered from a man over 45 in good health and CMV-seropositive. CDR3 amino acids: CASSPRTGTGFYGANVLTF. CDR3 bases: TGTGCCAGCAGCCCAAGAACCGGGACAGGGTTTTATGGGGCCAACGTCCTGACTTTC.